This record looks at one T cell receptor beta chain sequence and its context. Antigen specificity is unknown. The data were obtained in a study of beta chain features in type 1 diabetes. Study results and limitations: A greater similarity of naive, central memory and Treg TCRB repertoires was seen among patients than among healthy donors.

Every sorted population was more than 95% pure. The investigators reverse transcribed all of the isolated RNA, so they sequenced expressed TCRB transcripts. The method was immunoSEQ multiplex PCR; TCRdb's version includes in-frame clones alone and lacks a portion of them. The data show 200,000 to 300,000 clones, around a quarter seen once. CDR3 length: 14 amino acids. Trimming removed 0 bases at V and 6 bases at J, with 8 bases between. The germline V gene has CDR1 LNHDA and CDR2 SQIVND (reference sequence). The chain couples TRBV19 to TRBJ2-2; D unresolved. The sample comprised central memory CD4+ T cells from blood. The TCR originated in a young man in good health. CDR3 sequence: CASSIDGQAGELFF. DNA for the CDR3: TGTGCCAGTAGTATAGATGGGCAGGCCGGGGAGCTGTTTTTT.